These 15 T cell receptor beta chains were all obtained from the same sample, sequenced in a study of cytotoxic CD8 clonotypes in ibrutinib-treated CLL. Sequenced by immunoSEQ multiplex PCR; TCRdb stores in-frame clones only, minus some. The table includes about 9,000 clones, under 85% detected once. Sequenced material: PBMCs, taken before ibrutinib treatment. Receptor source: a human donor with chronic lymphocytic leukemia.

The CDR3 sequence is CSDRGGTEAFF. CDR3 nucleotides: TGCAGCGACCGGGGGGGTACTGAAGCTTTCTTT. The chain carries TRBV29-1 and TRBJ1-1, with D maybe TRBD1 (5 bases). Per germline, CDR1 SQVTM and CDR2 ANQGSEA. The CDR3 is 11 amino acids. Trimming removed 7 bases at V and 5 bases at J, with 11 bases between.

The chain is built from TRBV5-6 and TRBJ2-1; 8 nucleotides line up with TRBD2. Germline V gives CDR1 SGHDT, CDR2 YYEEEE. The CDR3 is 12 residues long. J lost 12 bases, V lost 4 bases, and 6 bases had no gene match. The CDR3 protein is CASSSGSGGQFF. Here the CDR3 DNA reads TGTGCCAGCAGCAGCGGGAGCGGGGGGCAGTTCTTC.

The genes are TRBV28 and TRBJ1-4, with D possibly matching TRBD1 (6 bases). Germline CDR1 and CDR2: MDHEN and SYDVKM. This CDR3 comprises 17 residues. Trimming cost V 3 bases and J 0 bases, with 14 bases left between them. DNA of the CDR3: TGTGCCAGCAGTTTTTACAGGGCTCAAGCAACTAATGAAAAACTGTTTTTT. Its protein is CASSFYRAQATNEKLFF.

The chain is built from TRBV6-5 and TRBJ2-2, with 13 bases lining up with TRBD2. The trim removed 4 bases at V and 7 bases at J, leaving 6 bases unmatched. The CDR3 totals 16 residues. The germline CDR1 and CDR2 sequences are MNHEY and SVGAGI. The CDR3 nucleotides read TGTGCCAGCAGTTCAGGACTAGCGGGAGTCATCGGGGAGCTGTTTTTT. Translated: CASSSGLAGVIGELFF.

This clone was picked up a small number of times. The rearrangement joins TRBV5-6 to TRBJ2-2; D is ambiguous. The CDR3 totals 12 residues. Looked up from germline, CDR1 is SGHDT and CDR2 is YYEEEE. V dropped 4 bases and J dropped 7 bases, with 8 bases sitting between them. CDR3 nucleotide sequence: TGTGCCAGCAGCCCCATCAACGGGGAGCTGTTTTTT. Translated, it gives CASSPINGELFF.

The V gene is TRBV6-6, the J gene TRBJ1-2; tentatively, D is TRBD1 (5 bases). The CDR3 spans 15 residues. Germline V CDR1 and CDR2: MNHNY, SVGAGI (reference sequence). Trimming shortened V by 5 bases and J by 10 bases, and 23 bases separated the two germline ends. The DNA of the CDR3 is TGTGCCAGCAGTCCGCGCCTTGGGAGGAAAGGGGACTACACCTTC. This codes for CASSPRLGRKGDYTF.

The chain combines TRBV5-1 with TRBJ1-1, with a tentative D call TRBD1 (6 bases). Trimming pared 0 bases from V and 1 base from J, leaving 16 bases between. Germline-derived CDR1 and CDR2 are SGHRS and YFSETQ. The CDR3 length is 17 residues. In nucleotides, the CDR3 is TGCGCCAGCAGCTTGGGAGGCGGGGGCGGTTCGAACACTGAAGCTTTCTTT. This sequence encodes CASSLGGGGGSNTEAFF.

The V call is TRBV15, the J call TRBJ2-1, with 11 bases fitting TRBD2. Germline trimming cut 9 bases from V and 0 bases from J; bases unmatched to any gene: 13. The CDR3 is 18 amino acids. CDR1 LNHNV and CDR2 YYDKDF come from the germline V gene (reference sequence). CDR3 loop: CATLTSGGSISSYNEQFF. In DNA form, the CDR3 reads TGTGCCACTTTAACTAGCGGGGGTTCAATTAGCTCCTACAATGAGCAGTTCTTC.

The J gene is TRBJ2-7, the V gene TRBV2, with 10 bases aligning to TRBD2. This CDR3 is 15 amino acids long. Per germline, CDR1 SNHLY and CDR2 FYNNEI. V shed 3 bases and J 0 bases; nucleotides not matched to a gene: 2. The CDR3 DNA follows: TGTGCCAGCAGTGATCCTAGCGGGGGCTCCTACGAGCAGTACTTC. Translating it yields CASSDPSGGSYEQYF.

The chain joins TRBV6-1 to TRBJ2-3, with D maybe TRBD2 (6 bases). CDR3 size: 15 residues. Trimming cost V 4 bases and J 3 bases, with 14 bases left between them. Germline-derived CDR1 and CDR2 are MNHNS and SASEGT. CDR3: CASSGRAMRTDTQYF. The CDR3 coding sequence is TGTGCCAGCAGTGGGAGGGCCATGAGGACAGATACGCAGTATTTT.

This CDR3 reads CASSSWDRGQQPQHF. As DNA, the CDR3 is TGTGCCAGCAGTTCCTGGGACAGGGGGCAGCAGCCCCAGCATTTT. The chain has TRBV2 and TRBJ1-5; 12 nucleotides line up with TRBD1. Per the germline V gene, CDR1 is SNHLY and CDR2 is FYNNEI. This CDR3 comprises 15 residues. Trimming removed 5 bases from V and 7 bases from J; junction bases left unmatched: 6.

The rearrangement uses TRBV21-1 and TRBJ2-5; TRBD1 reflects the table's D call only, with no check against the DNA. TRBV21-1 is listed as a pseudogene. The CDR3 is made up of 18 amino acids. CDR3 residues: CASSKRTRGSMDQETQYF. The CDR3 DNA reads as TGTGCCAGCAGCAAAAGAACCAGGGGGTCAATGGACCAAGAGACCCAGTACTTC.

The chain combines TRBV9 with TRBJ2-1, with 10 bases identical to TRBD2. Losses at the gene ends were 4 bases for V and 12 bases for J; bases not matched to a gene: 13. CDR3 size: 15 residues. Per the germline V gene, CDR1 is SGDLS and CDR2 is YYNGEE. The CDR3 spells CASSQLAGWSSGQFF. The DNA of the CDR3 is TGTGCCAGCAGCCAACTAGCGGGATGGTCCTCGGGGCAGTTCTTC.

The rearrangement links TRBV7-8 to TRBJ1-4; D may be TRBD1 (5 bases). Trimming pared 1 base from V and 4 bases from J, leaving 10 bases between. The CDR3 loop spans 15 amino acids. The V gene's germline CDR1 is SGHVS and CDR2 FQNEAQ. The CDR3 DNA sequence: TGTGCCAGCAGCTTAGAAGACGGGGGTAATGAAAAACTGTTTTTT. As protein: CASSLEDGGNEKLFF. The variable domain in full, completed from reference TRBV7-8 and TRBJ1-4, reads GAGVSQSPRYKVAKRGQDVALRCDPISGHVSLFWYQQALGQGPEFLTYFQNEAQLDKSGLPSDRFFAERPEGSVSTLKIQRTQQEDSAVYLCASSLEDGGNEKLFFGSGTQLSVL.

This clone rates as medium-sized. The chain recombines TRBV7-2 with TRBJ2-1; 8 bases are a match to TRBD1. Trimming at V came to 0 bases and at J to 2 bases, leaving 6 bases not matched to a gene. CDR1 SGHTA and CDR2 FQGNSA come from the germline V gene. CDR3 length equals 17 residues. CDR3 coding DNA: TGTGCCAGCAGCTTAGCGCGGACAGGGAGGACCTACAATGAGCAGTTCTTC. As protein: CASSLARTGRTYNEQFF.